The rows below give T cell receptor beta chains drawn from one sample of a study of regulatory T cells in long-lasting Graves disease. TCRdb processed the multiplex PCR reads anew with MiXCR; each CDR3 protein has one entry. Among 350,000 to 500,000 distinct CDR3 sequences listed, less than 20% were seen once. These data also featured in a second study, about T cells in Graves' hyperthyroidism and ophthalmopathy.

The material was peripheral blood mononuclear cells (PBMCs), obtained at new diagnosis, from a patient treated with antithyroid drugs. The origin of the receptors is a woman under 30 with Graves disease. Both conserved end residues are part of each CDR3. Each record gives: clone size, D gene, J gene, V gene, CDR3 protein, CDR3 DNA. D genes are given only for firm matches. Size values are once, few and many counts, or a class for expanded clones, and some rows have none.

clone_size: few; d_call: TRBD1; j_call: TRBJ2-5; v_call: TRBV5-1; cdr3_aa: CASSLKQGAWETQYF; cdr3_nt: TGCGCCAGCAGCTTGAAGCAGGGGGCATGGGAGACCCAGTACTTC
clone_size: many; d_call: -; j_call: TRBJ1-2; v_call: TRBV3-1; cdr3_aa: CASSRAKDYGYTF; cdr3_nt: TGTGCCAGCAGCCGAGCAAAAGACTATGGCTACACCTTC
clone_size: -; d_call: -; j_call: TRBJ2-1; v_call: TRBV6-1; cdr3_aa: CACSGSSYNEQFF; cdr3_nt: TGTGCTTGTAGCGGAAGCTCCTACAATGAGCAGTTCTTC
clone_size: many; d_call: -; j_call: TRBJ1-1; v_call: TRBV4-3; cdr3_aa: CASSPGAVSNTEAFF; cdr3_nt: TGCGCCAGCAGCCCGGGGGCAGTCTCGAACACTGAAGCTTTCTTT
clone_size: -; d_call: TRBD1; j_call: TRBJ2-5; v_call: TRBV2; cdr3_aa: CASITKGAETQYF; cdr3_nt: TGTGCCAGCATTACGAAGGGGGCAGAGACCCAGTACTTC
clone_size: -; d_call: TRBD1; j_call: TRBJ2-7; v_call: TRBV5-1; cdr3_aa: CASSLQGTGYEQYF; cdr3_nt: TGCGCCAGCAGCTTGCAAGGGACAGGATATGAGCAGTACTTC
clone_size: many; d_call: -; j_call: TRBJ2-5; v_call: TRBV7-9; cdr3_aa: CASSRRGTVGETQYF; cdr3_nt: TGTGCCAGCAGCAGACGCGGGACAGTGGGAGAGACCCAGTACTTC
clone_size: few; d_call: -; j_call: TRBJ1-1; v_call: TRBV20-1; cdr3_aa: CSARDVGLEAFF; cdr3_nt: TGCAGTGCTAGAGATGTTGGACTTGAAGCTTTCTTT
clone_size: many; d_call: TRBD1; j_call: TRBJ1-4; v_call: TRBV12-3/TRBV12-4; cdr3_aa: CASSSPHRGRGEKLFF; cdr3_nt: TGTGCCAGCAGCTCCCCCCACAGGGGACGTGGGGAAAAACTGTTTTTT
clone_size: many; d_call: -; j_call: TRBJ1-5; v_call: TRBV3-1; cdr3_aa: CASSRSGWGNQPQHF; cdr3_nt: TGTGCCAGCAGCCGGAGCGGGTGGGGCAATCAGCCCCAGCATTTT
clone_size: -; d_call: -; j_call: TRBJ2-1; v_call: TRBV12-3/TRBV12-4; cdr3_aa: CASSPRWGNEQFF; cdr3_nt: TGTGCCAGCAGTCCCCGATGGGGAAATGAGCAGTTCTTC
clone_size: -; d_call: TRBD2; j_call: TRBJ2-3; v_call: TRBV28; cdr3_aa: CASSRAGGTDTQYF; cdr3_nt: TGTGCCAGCTCGAGAGCGGGAGGGACAGATACGCAGTATTTT